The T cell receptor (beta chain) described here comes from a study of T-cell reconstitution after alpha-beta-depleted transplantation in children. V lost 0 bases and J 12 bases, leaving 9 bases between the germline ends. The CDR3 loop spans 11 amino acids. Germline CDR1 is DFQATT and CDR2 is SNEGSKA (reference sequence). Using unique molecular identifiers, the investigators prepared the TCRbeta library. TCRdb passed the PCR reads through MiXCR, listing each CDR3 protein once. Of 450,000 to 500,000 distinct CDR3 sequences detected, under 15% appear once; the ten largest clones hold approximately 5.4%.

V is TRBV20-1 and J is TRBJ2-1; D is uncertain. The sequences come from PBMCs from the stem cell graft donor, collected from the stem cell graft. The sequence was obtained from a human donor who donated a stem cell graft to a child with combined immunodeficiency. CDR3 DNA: TGCAGTGCTAGAGATCGAGCTACGCAGTTCTTC. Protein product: CSARDRATQFF.